These T cell receptor beta chains were read from a single sample in a study of blood T cells in healthy people across ages. From the 5' RACE reads, TCRdb called clonotypes with MiXCR, one entry per CDR3 protein. The sample consists of 1.5 million to 2 million distinct CDR3 sequences, around half of them appearing once. The sequenced sample was blood. The receptors originated from a woman aged 40 to 55 in good health. The CDR3 runs from the conserved cysteine through the conserved F or W. Fields, in order: D gene, clone size, J gene, CDR3 length, V gene, CDR3 protein, CDR3 DNA. The D gene is left open where the match is weak. Clone size, where shown, is once, few, many, or a class for clones that have expanded.

-	-	TRBJ2-5	15	TRBV29-1	CSVERGGARQETQYF	TGCAGCGTTGAGAGGGGGGGGGCTCGGCAAGAGACCCAGTACTTC
TRBD2	-	TRBJ2-1	19	TRBV15	CATSRDPPLTSGGQETQFF	TGTGCCACCAGCAGAGATCCACCTTTAACTAGCGGGGGCCAAGAGACCCAGTTCTTC
-	-	TRBJ2-4	16	TRBV28	CASSPALRGAKNIQYF	TGTGCCAGCAGTCCCGCGCTGAGGGGAGCCAAAAACATTCAGTACTTC
-	-	TRBJ2-1	17	TRBV28	CASIPPAPRQLNNEQFF	TGTGCCAGCATTCCCCCTGCCCCGAGACAGCTTAACAATGAGCAGTTCTTC
TRBD2	-	TRBJ2-7	16	TRBV20-1	CSARDSGGAFIYEQYF	TGCAGTGCTAGAGATAGCGGGGGGGCTTTCATCTACGAGCAGTACTTC
-	few	TRBJ1-2	15	TRBV20-1	CSARDLGTGNYGYTF	TGCAGTGCTAGAGACCTGGGGACGGGCAACTATGGCTACACCTTC
TRBD2	few	TRBJ2-5	18	TRBV3-1	CASSSEGLAGGRKETQYF	TGTGCCAGCAGCTCGGAGGGTCTAGCGGGGGGTAGGAAAGAGACCCAGTACTTC
-	-	TRBJ2-4	15	TRBV15	CATRDTSLAKNIRYF	TGTGCCACAAGAGACACTTCCCTAGCCAAAAACATTCGGTACTTC
TRBD1	few	TRBJ1-2	13	TRBV5-1	CASSTGQGGGYTF	TGCGCCAGCAGCACCGGACAGGGTGGTGGCTACACCTTC
TRBD1	-	TRBJ1-2	14	TRBV5-1	CASSLWTGEDGYTF	TGCGCCAGCAGCTTGTGGACAGGGGAAGATGGCTACACCTTC
TRBD2	-	TRBJ2-3	19	TRBV5-6	CASSLDYGGGGSRGYTQYF	TGTGCCAGCAGCTTGGATTATGGCGGGGGAGGATCTCGGGGATATACGCAGTATTTT
-	-	TRBJ1-6	14	TRBV7-2	CASSDTPVGSPLHF	TGTGCCAGCAGCGACACCCCTGTCGGCTCACCCCTCCACTTT
-	once	TRBJ1-2	16	TRBV12-3/TRBV12-4	CASSLGALVKGDGYTF	TGTGCCAGCAGTTTGGGGGCTTTAGTCAAGGGAGATGGCTACACCTTC
-	few	TRBJ1-2	13	TRBV20-1	CSAFTQGNYGYTF	TGCAGTGCTTTTACCCAGGGAAACTATGGCTACACCTTC
-	-	TRBJ2-3	16	TRBV7-2	CASSLASARSTDTQYF	TGTGCCAGCAGCTTAGCCTCCGCGCGGAGCACAGATACGCAGTATTTT
-	-	TRBJ2-7	13	TRBV5-1	CASSLVGWYEQYF	TGCGCCAGCAGCTTGGTGGGATGGTACGAGCAGTACTTC
-	-	TRBJ1-4	16	TRBV12-3/TRBV12-4	CASSSDGTGLGEKLFF	TGTGCCAGCAGTTCCGACGGAACGGGTTTAGGGGAAAAACTGTTTTTT
TRBD2	-	TRBJ2-1	16	TRBV11-1	CASSTGLAGYYNEQFF	TGTGCCAGCAGTACAGGACTAGCGGGGTACTACAATGAGCAGTTCTTC
-	once	TRBJ2-3	14	TRBV20-1	CSARGYGNTDTQYF	TGCAGTGCTAGAGGGTACGGAAACACAGATACGCAGTATTTT
TRBD1	-	TRBJ1-2	14	TRBV10-3	CTISAGTGNYGYTF	TGTACCATCAGTGCCGGGACAGGGAACTATGGCTACACCTTC
TRBD1	-	TRBJ1-5	15	TRBV19	CASSMYRGGNQPQHF	TGTGCCAGTAGTATGTACAGGGGAGGCAATCAGCCCCAGCATTTT
TRBD1	few	TRBJ2-1	14	TRBV7-9	CASSPGQGVNEQFF	TGTGCCAGCAGCCCGGGACAGGGGGTTAATGAGCAGTTCTTC
-	-	TRBJ2-3	13	TRBV28	CASSPLHPMAQYF	TGTGCCAGCAGTCCCCTCCACCCAATGGCGCAGTATTTT
TRBD2	once	TRBJ2-3	13	TRBV29-1	CSGGRAGTDTQYF	TGCAGCGGCGGACGAGCGGGGACAGATACGCAGTATTTT
-	once	TRBJ1-6	16	TRBV4-1	CASSPGGRLGNSPLHF	TGCGCCAGCAGCCCGGGCGGGAGGTTAGGTAATTCACCCCTCCACTTT
TRBD2	-	TRBJ2-3	17	TRBV24-1	CATSPRLAGGRTDTQYF	TGTGCCACCAGTCCCCGGTTAGCGGGGGGCCGCACAGATACGCAGTATTTT
TRBD2	few	TRBJ2-6	18	TRBV9	CASSSGGMLYSGANVLTF	TGTGCCAGCAGCTCGGGAGGGATGCTGTACTCTGGGGCCAACGTCCTGACTTTC
TRBD1	many	TRBJ2-7	15	TRBV12-3/TRBV12-4	CASRPPGQGSDEQYF	TGTGCCAGCAGACCCCCGGGACAGGGGTCCGACGAGCAGTACTTC
-	once	TRBJ2-7	16	TRBV7-8	CASSLRAGGAGYEQYF	TGTGCCAGCAGCTTAAGGGCTGGAGGGGCGGGATACGAGCAGTACTTC
-	-	TRBJ2-7	15	TRBV7-2	CASSENAYLSYEQYF	TGTGCCAGCAGCGAGAACGCATACCTCTCCTACGAGCAGTACTTC